In its sample, the clone carrying this T cell receptor (beta chain) was seen a few times. The antigen remains undetermined. This record belongs to a study of T cells in Graves' hyperthyroidism and ophthalmopathy. Study results and caveats: The authors' 13 V-J model separated ophthalmopathy from stable hyperthyroidism. The model forecast ophthalmopathy, anticipating it by a median around 6.5 months before onset.

V was shortened by 3 bases and J by 8 bases, with 20 bases between the two germline ends. Germline loops: CDR1 SGHRS, CDR2 YFSETQ. The CDR3 covers 16 residues. Hyperthyroidism of Graves' type that showed no ophthalmopathy progression within 18 months was stable. Orbital computed tomography and thyroid ultrasound, together with serum TRAb and thyroxine and clinical symptoms, were used for diagnoses. TCR beta CDR3 regions were amplified from RNA. Initially, a first-round RT-PCR of the TCR CDR3 employed the HTBI primer set. TCRdb called the multiplex PCR reads again in MiXCR, with one record for every CDR3 protein. The sample contains just under 750,000 distinct CDR3 sequences, 35% of which appear only once.

This sequence originates from a woman between 35 and 50 years old with Graves' hyperthyroidism. The genes are TRBV5-1 and TRBJ1-4; D is possibly TRBD1 (6 bases). Sequencing used blood. The CDR3 coding sequence is TGCGCCAGCAGCTCCGTCGGTGGGGGCCAGGGGGAAAAACTGTTTTTT. It codes for CASSSVGGGQGEKLFF.